This T cell receptor (beta chain) stems from a study of T cells in Graves' hyperthyroidism and ophthalmopathy. This CDR3 contains 15 residues. The V end lost 2 bases, the J end lost 5 bases, and 15 bases lay between the germline ends. The germline gives CDR1 SGHAT, CDR2 FQNNGV. General observations from the study: Classification by a 13 V-J model distinguished ophthalmopathy from stable hyperthyroidism.

Researchers took RNA transcripts and amplified the TCR beta CDR3 regions from them. HTBI primers were used for first-round RT-PCR of the TCR CDR3. TCRdb re-derived calls from the multiplex PCR reads in MiXCR, one entry per CDR3 protein. The sample records more than 350,000 distinct CDR3 sequences, roughly 15% being singletons. This clonotype was recorded many times. The antigen is not known. Sequencing input: blood. This TCR derives from a woman aged 55-69 years with Graves' ophthalmopathy. J is TRBJ2-5 and V is TRBV11-2, with D maybe TRBD1 (7 bases). The CDR3, as DNA: TGTGCCAGCAGCTTACAGGGGGGTCAAGGGGAGACCCAGTACTTC. Its protein is CASSLQGGQGETQYF.